A selection of T cell receptor beta chains follows, all from one sample in a study of CD8 T cells in ankylosing spondylitis. MiXCR, run by TCRdb on the 5' RACE reads, gives a single entry per CDR3 protein. Of roughly 180,000 distinct CDR3 sequences listed, 9.8% were seen once; the top ten hold roughly 16%. The sequencing input was blood, either unsorted or a sorted T cell fraction (not recorded which). Receptors originate from a female donor with ankylosing spondylitis or in good health (not recorded which). The CDR3 runs from the conserved cysteine through the conserved F or W. D genes are given only for firm matches. Some rows mark clone size as missing; the rest say once, few, many or name a class of expanded clone.

TRBV27	many	TRBJ2-1	TRBD2	15	TGTGCCAGCAGACATACTAGCGGGAGATACAATGAGCAGTTCTTC	CASRHTSGRYNEQFF
TRBV6-1	few	TRBJ2-3	-	14	TGTGCCAGCAGAATCGACACGGTCGAAGATACGCAGTATTTT	CASRIDTVEDTQYF
TRBV27	few	TRBJ2-7	-	15	TGTGCCAGCAGTTTAGGCTTCGGACAGTCCTACGAGCAGTACTTC	CASSLGFGQSYEQYF
TRBV9	-	TRBJ2-1	TRBD2	15	TGTGCCAGCAGCGTAGAAACTAGCGGGATGAATGAGCAGTTCTTC	CASSVETSGMNEQFF
TRBV9	few	TRBJ1-1	-	13	TGTGCCAGCAGCGTAGACGGGGGCTCTGAAGCTTTCTTT	CASSVDGGSEAFF
TRBV27	few	TRBJ2-7	TRBD2	13	TGTGCCAGCAGCCGACTAGCGTTCCACGAGCAGTACTTC	CASSRLAFHEQYF
TRBV11-2	many	TRBJ2-7	-	13	TGTGCCAGCAGCTTCGGGCTGGCTCACGAGCAGTACTTC	CASSFGLAHEQYF
TRBV19	-	TRBJ1-1	-	10	TGTGCCAGACAGAACACTGAAGCTTTCTTT	CARQNTEAFF
TRBV7-6	-	TRBJ2-5	TRBD1	17	TGTGCCAGCAGCTTAAGCCGGACAGGGGTGTTTTCAGAGACCCAGTACTTC	CASSLSRTGVFSETQYF
TRBV7-9	many	TRBJ2-1	TRBD2	15	TGTGCCAGCAGTCCTCCGACTAGCGGGATTTATGAGCAGTTCTTC	CASSPPTSGIYEQFF
TRBV6-5	few	TRBJ1-5	-	16	TGTGCCAGCAGTTACTCTAAGGGGAGGGGGAATCAGCCCCAGCATTTT	CASSYSKGRGNQPQHF
TRBV27	-	TRBJ2-7	-	14	TGTGCCAGCAGTCCCGGACAGAGCTCCTACGAGCAGTACTTC	CASSPGQSSYEQYF
TRBV6-5	-	TRBJ2-4	TRBD1	16	TGTGCCAGCAGTTACAAAGGACAGGGGGTCCAAAACATTCAGTACTTC	CASSYKGQGVQNIQYF
TRBV20-1	many	TRBJ2-7	-	13	TGCAGTGCTAGACCCGGGAATGGATACGAGCAGTACTTC	CSARPGNGYEQYF